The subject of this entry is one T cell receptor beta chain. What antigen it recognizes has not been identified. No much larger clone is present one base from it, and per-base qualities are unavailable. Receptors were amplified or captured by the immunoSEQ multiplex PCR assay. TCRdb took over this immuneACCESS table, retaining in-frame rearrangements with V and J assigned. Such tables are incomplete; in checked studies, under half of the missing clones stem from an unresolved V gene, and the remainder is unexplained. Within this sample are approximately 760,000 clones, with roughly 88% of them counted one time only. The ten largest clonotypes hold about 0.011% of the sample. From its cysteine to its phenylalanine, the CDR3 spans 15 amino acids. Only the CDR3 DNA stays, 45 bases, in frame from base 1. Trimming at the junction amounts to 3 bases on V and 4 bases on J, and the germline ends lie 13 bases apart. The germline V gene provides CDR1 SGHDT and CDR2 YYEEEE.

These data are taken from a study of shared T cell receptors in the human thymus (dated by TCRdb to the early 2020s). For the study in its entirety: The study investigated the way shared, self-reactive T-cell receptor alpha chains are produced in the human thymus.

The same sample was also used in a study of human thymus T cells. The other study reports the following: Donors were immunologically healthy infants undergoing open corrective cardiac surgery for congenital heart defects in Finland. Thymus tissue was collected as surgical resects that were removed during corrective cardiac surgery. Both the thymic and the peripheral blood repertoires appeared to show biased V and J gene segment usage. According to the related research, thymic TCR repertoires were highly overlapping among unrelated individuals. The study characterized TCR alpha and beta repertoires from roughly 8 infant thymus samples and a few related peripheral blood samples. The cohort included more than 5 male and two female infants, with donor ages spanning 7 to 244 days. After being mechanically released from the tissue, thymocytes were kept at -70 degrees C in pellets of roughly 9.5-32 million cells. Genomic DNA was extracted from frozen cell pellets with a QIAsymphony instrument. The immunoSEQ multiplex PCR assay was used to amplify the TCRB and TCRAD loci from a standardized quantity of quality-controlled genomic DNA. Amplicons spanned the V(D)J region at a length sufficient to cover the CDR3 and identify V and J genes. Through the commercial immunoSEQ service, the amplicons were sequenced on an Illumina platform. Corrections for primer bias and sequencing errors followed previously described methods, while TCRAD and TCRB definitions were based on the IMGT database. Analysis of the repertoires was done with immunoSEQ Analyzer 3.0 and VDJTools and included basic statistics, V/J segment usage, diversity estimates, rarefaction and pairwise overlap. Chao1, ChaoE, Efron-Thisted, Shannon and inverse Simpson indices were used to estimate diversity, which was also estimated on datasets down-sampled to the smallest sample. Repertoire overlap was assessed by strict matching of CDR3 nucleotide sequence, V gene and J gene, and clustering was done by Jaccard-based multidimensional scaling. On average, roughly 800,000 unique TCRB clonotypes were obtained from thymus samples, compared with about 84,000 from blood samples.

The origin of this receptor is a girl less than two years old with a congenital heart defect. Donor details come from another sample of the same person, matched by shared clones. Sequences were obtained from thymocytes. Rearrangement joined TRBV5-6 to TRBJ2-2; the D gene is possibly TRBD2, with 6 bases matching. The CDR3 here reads CASSSGHGGTGELFF. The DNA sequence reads TGTGCCAGCAGCTCCGGACACGGGGGCACCGGGGAGCTGTTTTTT.